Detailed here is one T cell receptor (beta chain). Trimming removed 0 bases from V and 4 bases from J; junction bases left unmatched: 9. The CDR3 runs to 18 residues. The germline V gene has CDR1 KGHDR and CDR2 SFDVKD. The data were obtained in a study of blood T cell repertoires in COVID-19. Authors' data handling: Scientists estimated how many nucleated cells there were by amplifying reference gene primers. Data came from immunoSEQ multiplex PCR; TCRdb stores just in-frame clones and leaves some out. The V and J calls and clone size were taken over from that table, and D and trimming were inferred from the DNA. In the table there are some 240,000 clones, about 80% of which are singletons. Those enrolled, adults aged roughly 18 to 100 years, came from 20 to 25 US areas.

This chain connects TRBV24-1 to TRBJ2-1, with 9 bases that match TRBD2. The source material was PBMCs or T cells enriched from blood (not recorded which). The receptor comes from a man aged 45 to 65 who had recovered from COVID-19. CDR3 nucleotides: TGTGCCACCAGTGATTTGCGCTCGGCGGGGGGGGTGTACAATGAGCAGTTCTTC. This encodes CATSDLRSAGGVYNEQFF.